Presented here are 10 T cell receptor beta chains from one specimen sequenced in a study of Graves' ophthalmopathy and Graves' hyperthyroidism. RNA transcripts yielded amplified TCR beta CDR3 regions. An opening RT-PCR round employed HTBI primers and preceded a second-round multiplex PCR. A single record per CDR3 protein comes from TCRdb applying MiXCR to the multiplex PCR reads. The repertoire consists of 660,000 or so distinct CDR3 sequences, with about 40% occurring once and the leading ten covering over 2.5%. The sequencing input was peripheral blood. These receptors came from an adult man with Graves' ophthalmopathy.

This clonotype was counted many times. V and J are TRBV7-9 and TRBJ2-5; possible D gene TRBD2, 6 bases. Germline CDR1 SEHNR, CDR2 FQNEAQ (reference sequence). This CDR3 spans 17 amino acids. V was pared by 10 bases and J by 4 bases, with 28 bases between. The CDR3 spells CATSPPTKEGGGETQYF. The CDR3 DNA sequence: TGTGCCACCTCCCCCCCGACCAAGGAGGGAGGTGGAGAGACCCAGTACTTC.

This clonotype was recorded only once. This rearrangement joins TRBV7-9 to TRBJ2-7, with TRBD1 matching 7 bases. The CDR3 runs 14 residues. Germline CDR1 reads SEHNR; CDR2 reads FQNEAQ (reference sequence). V was clipped by 5 bases and J by 7 bases; unmatched bases: 11. Here the CDR3 DNA reads TGTGCCAGCAGCCTCAGACAGGGTATAGGTGAGCAGTACTTC. As protein: CASSLRQGIGEQYF.

This chain links TRBV7-9 with TRBJ2-5; 12 nucleotides match TRBD2. This CDR3 spans 17 amino acids. Germline V gene sequence: CDR1 SEHNR, CDR2 FQNEAQ (reference sequence). With 3 bases clipped from V and 5 bases from J, the junction kept 10 bases outside the gene matches. The CDR3 reads CASSLGTSGGIRETQYF. The CDR3 DNA follows: TGTGCCAGCAGCTTGGGAACTAGCGGGGGGATTCGGGAGACCCAGTACTTC.

This clonotype was found a few times. The chain has TRBV2 and TRBJ2-7; D may correspond to TRBD1 or TRBD2 (5 bases each). Germline values: CDR1 SNHLY, CDR2 FYNNEI. V lost 5 bases, J lost 2 bases, and 16 bases lay in between. This CDR3 has 15 residues. The CDR3 region has the DNA TGTGCCAGCAGTCTCGGGACCGCGGCCACCTACGAGCAGTACTTC. It specifies CASSLGTAATYEQYF.

The chain is built from TRBV2 and TRBJ2-5; D call uncertain. Near its end, the DNA agrees better with TRBJ2-1, so the J call may be wrong. The CDR3 is made up of 14 amino acids. Germline assignment: CDR1 SNHLY and CDR2 FYNNEI. CDR3 protein: CASSEALGGNEQFF. The CDR3 nucleotides read TGTGCCAGCAGTGAAGCTCTCGGTGGCAATGAGCAGTTCTTC.

The rearrangement joins TRBV7-9 to TRBJ1-2; tentative D call: TRBD1 (6 bases). The germline gives CDR1 SEHNR, CDR2 FQNEAQ (reference sequence). Trimming stripped 5 bases from V and 4 bases from J, with 11 bases between. The CDR3 covers 13 residues. CDR3 bases: TGTGCCAGCAGCCAGGGGTTCGTCTATGGCTACACCTTC. Translated, it gives CASSQGFVYGYTF.

This clonotype appeared a few times. The V and J genes are TRBV14 and TRBJ1-6; D is perhaps TRBD1 (6 bases). The CDR3 length is 17 residues. Trimming removed 5 bases from V and 0 bases from J, with 14 bases in between. Germline V gene sequence: CDR1 SGHDN, CDR2 FVKESK. The CDR3 DNA reads as TGTGCCAGCAGCTCCGGGACAATCAGCTCCTATAATTCACCCCTCCACTTT. Translating gives CASSSGTISSYNSPLHF.

This clonotype showed up many times. The chain joins TRBV7-9 to TRBJ2-7; 10 nucleotides line up with TRBD2. The germline CDR1 and CDR2 sequences are SEHNR and FQNEAQ (reference sequence). CDR3 size: 14 residues. V lost 2 bases, J lost 5 bases, and 3 bases stayed unmatched. The CDR3 DNA follows: TGTGCCAGCAGCTTAACTAGCGGGAACCACGAGCAGTACTTC. Residues: CASSLTSGNHEQYF. The complete variable domain, with remaining parts taken from reference TRBV7-9 and TRBJ2-7, reads DTGVSQNPRHKITKRGQNVTFRCDPISEHNRLYWYRQTLGQGPEFLTYFQNEAQLEKSRLLSDRFSAERPKGSFSTLEIQRTEQGDSAMYLCASSLTSGNHEQYFGPGTRLTVT.

In the case of this clonotype: This clone may be a read error of a much larger clone one base away. V usage is TRBV27 and J usage is TRBJ1-1, with a possible D match to TRBD1 (5 bases). The V gene lost 5 bases and the J gene lost 4 bases, with 14 bases spanning the gap. Germline V CDR1 and CDR2: MNHEY, SMNVEV (reference sequence). The CDR3 runs to 14 residues. Here the CDR3 reads CASSRGASSTEAFF. The DNA of the CDR3 is TGTGCCAGCAGTAGGGGAGCATCGAGCACTGAAGCTTTCTTT.

Remarks on this clonotype: A read error may account for a junction end that differs from germline. The chain is built from TRBV7-2 and TRBJ2-2, with D possibly TRBD2 on 5 matching bases. The CDR3 runs 13 residues. CDR1 is SGHTA and CDR2 is FQGNSA in the germline V gene. CDR3: CASSVLNTGKLFF. The CDR3 DNA reads TGTGCCAGCAGCGTACTGAACACCGGGAAGCTGTTTTTT.